This section outlines one TCR beta chain sequence together with its context. The data were taken from a study of blood T cell repertoires in COVID-19. Categorization into cohorts depended on clinical history that participants reported. V shed 2 bases and J 3 bases; nucleotides not matched to a gene: 4. This CDR3 has 14 residues. Germline CDR1 reads MNHEY; CDR2 reads SMNVEV (reference sequence). Generated by immunoSEQ multiplex PCR, the TCRdb table keeps only in-frame clones and is missing some. The sample has 200,000 to 300,000 clones, approximately 88% seen once. The chain links TRBV27 to TRBJ2-7, with TRBD1 matching over 7 bases. The TCR originated in a woman between 35 and 50 years old with acute COVID-19. Sequencing was performed on PBMCs or T cells enriched from blood (not recorded which). CDR3 protein: CASSLLDRVYEQYF. CDR3 in DNA: TGTGCCAGCAGTTTACTAGACAGGGTCTACGAGCAGTACTTC.